The 19 T cell receptor beta chains below all came from one sample that was sequenced in a study of Tregs in tolerant kidney transplant recipients (dated by TCRdb to about 2019). Taken with the paper, the label for time point translates to: blood sample drawn before combined kidney and bone marrow transplant. Library prep was done by the immunoSEQ multiplex PCR assay. This is the immuneACCESS table as TCRdb keeps it, with only in-frame sequences that have V and J called. A part of the clones is gone; compared with another copy, unresolved V genes explain less than half, and the rest is unexplained. The sample profile shows roughly 69,000 clones; roughly nine tenths of them were found once. Jointly, the top ten make up 0.35% to 0.5% of the sample. Sequencing was performed on CD4+ T cells from blood, taken before the transplant. These receptors were collected from a human donor who received a combined kidney and bone marrow transplant.

The rearrangement links TRBV29-1 to TRBJ1-1; D is unclear. The CDR3 sequence is 12 residues long. Germline loops: CDR1 SQVTM, CDR2 ANQGSEA. The germline V and J ends were trimmed by 5 bases and 3 bases, with 10 bases remaining between them. CDR3 coding DNA: TGCAGCGTTATGTACAGTTACACTGAAGCTTTCTTT. Translating it yields CSVMYSYTEAFF. Looking up the rest from reference TRBV29-1 and TRBJ1-1 gives the full variable domain: SAVISQKPSRDICQRGTSLTIQCQVDSQVTMMFWYRQQPGQSLTLIATANQGSEATYESGFVIDKFPISRPNLTFSTLTVSNMSPEDSSIYLCSVMYSYTEAFFGQGTRLTVV.

The rearrangement joins TRBV7-2 to TRBJ2-7; no firm D call. The length of the CDR3 is 15 residues. Per germline, CDR1 SGHTA and CDR2 FQGNSA. Trimming took 1 base from V and 4 from J, leaving 14 bases between them. This CDR3 reads CASSLEVPSRYEQYF. CDR3 DNA sequence: TGTGCCAGCAGCTTAGAGGTTCCTAGTAGGTACGAGCAGTACTTC.

The chain links TRBV7-9 to TRBJ2-2; unclear D gene. CDR1 is SEHNR, CDR2 FQNEAQ, per germline (reference sequence). This CDR3 is 16 amino acids long. With 2 bases removed from V and 0 bases from J, the gap between germline ends came to 10 bases. In DNA, the CDR3 is TGTGCCAGCAGCTTATTGTCCCTTGCGAACACCGGGGAGCTGTTTTTT. Amino acids: CASSLLSLANTGELFF.

J is TRBJ2-5 and V is TRBV2; a weak D match, TRBD1 (5 bases). The germline V gene has CDR1 SNHLY and CDR2 FYNNEI. Between the trimmed V and J ends, which lost 4 bases and 5 bases, there was a span of 20 bases. The CDR3 runs 16 residues. The CDR3 DNA sequence: TGTGCCAGCAGTGCCAGGGATCTACATAGGTCGGAGACCCAGTACTTC. This translates into CASSARDLHRSETQYF. The full variable domain, with the rest looked up from reference TRBV2 and TRBJ2-5, is EPEVTQTPSHQVTQMGQEVILRCVPISNHLYFYWYRQILGQKVEFLVSFYNNEISEKSEIFDDQFSVERPDGSNFTLKIRSTKLEDSAMYFCASSARDLHRSETQYFGPGTRLLVL.

This clone has just a few counts. The chain uses TRBV5-6 and TRBJ2-1, with D possibly matching TRBD2 (7 bases). CDR1 is SGHDT, CDR2 YYEEEE, per germline. Trimming stripped 7 bases from V and 13 bases from J, with 18 bases between. CDR3 length: 12 amino acids. CDR3 nucleotide sequence: TGTGCCAGCTCATTGGGGGGGCCGCCACAGTTCTTC. Protein sequence: CASSLGGPPQFF.

The chain has TRBV5-1 and TRBJ2-1; TRBD2 agrees at 7 bases. V trimming: 7 bases; J trimming: 2 bases; junction bases outside the gene matches: 12. The length of the CDR3 is 16 residues. Germline CDR1 is SGHRS and CDR2 is YFSETQ. In nucleotides, the CDR3 is TGCGCCAGCGTCCGGGGAAGCGGGATCACCTACAATGAGCAGTTCTTC. Amino acid sequence: CASVRGSGITYNEQFF.

The gene calls are TRBV18 and TRBJ2-7; D is ambiguous. This CDR3 has 14 amino acids. Germline CDR1 is KGHSH and CDR2 is LQKENI. V lost 1 base to trimming and J lost 1 base, with 8 bases between them. The CDR3 DNA reads as TGTGCCAGCTCACCACTGGCAGGATCCTACGAGCAGTACTTC. Residues: CASSPLAGSYEQYF.

V is TRBV11-2 and J is TRBJ2-7; 8 nucleotides align to TRBD1. The CDR3 has 15 amino acids. Germline loops: CDR1 SGHAT, CDR2 FQNNGV. Trimming removed 5 bases from V and 2 bases from J; junction bases left unmatched: 8. As DNA, the CDR3 is TGTGCCAGCAGCATCCACAGGGGGAAAGCCTACGAGCAGTACTTC. Translating it yields CASSIHRGKAYEQYF.

The chain links TRBV11-2 to TRBJ1-1; possibly TRBD1 for D (5 bases). This CDR3 comprises 14 residues. Trimming left V 0 bases short and J 6 bases short, with 11 bases between. Germline-derived CDR1 and CDR2 are SGHAT and FQNNGV. The CDR3 DNA reads as TGTGCCAGCAGCTTAGATCAGGCCAGGGCTGAAGCTTTCTTT. Translated, it gives CASSLDQARAEAFF.

The CDR3 sequence: CASSWVSREKLFF. The CDR3 coding sequence is TGTGCCAGCAGTTGGGTGAGCAGGGAAAAACTGTTTTTT. The chain carries TRBV6-5 and TRBJ1-4; D ambiguous. The CDR3 contains 13 residues. Germline V gene sequence: CDR1 MNHEY, CDR2 SVGAGI. Deletions cut 4 bases from V and 8 bases from J, with 11 bases between.

The chain couples TRBV2 to TRBJ2-7; no clear D. The CDR3 covers 14 residues. Germline V lookup: CDR1 SNHLY, CDR2 FYNNEI. The V end lost 3 bases, the J end lost 1 base, and 10 bases lay between the germline ends. CDR3 in amino acids: CASSDVGRSYEQYF. The CDR3 bases are TGTGCCAGCAGTGATGTTGGCAGATCCTACGAGCAGTACTTC.

This chain joins TRBV7-2 and TRBJ2-1; 7 bases align to TRBD2. The CDR3 is made up of 16 amino acids. Germline V gives CDR1 SGHTA, CDR2 FQGNSA. V shed 1 base and J 10 bases; nucleotides not matched to a gene: 13. The CDR3 sequence is CASSLGFGGGPGEQFF. DNA of the CDR3: TGTGCCAGCAGCTTAGGATTTGGGGGAGGGCCGGGAGAGCAGTTCTTC.

The count of this clone is one. The rearrangement joins TRBV6-1 to TRBJ2-3, with a weak D call TRBD1 (6 bases). The CDR3 loop spans 14 amino acids. Germline assignment: CDR1 MNHNS and CDR2 SASEGT. V was clipped by 4 bases and J by 2 bases, with 10 bases between them. The DNA for the CDR3 is TGTGCCAGCAGTGTGGACAGCTCCACAGATACGCAGTATTTT. This codes for CASSVDSSTDTQYF.

CDR3 bases: TGCGCCAGCATAAGGGGACAGCCGATCGGCAATCAGCCCCAGCATTTT. This sequence encodes CASIRGQPIGNQPQHF. V is TRBV10-1 and J is TRBJ1-5; 7 bases agree with TRBD1. The CDR3 spans 16 residues. CDR1 WNHNN and CDR2 SYGVQD come from the germline V gene (reference sequence). V dropped 7 bases and J dropped 2; count of bases not matched to a gene: 11.

J is TRBJ1-4 and V is TRBV28; perhaps TRBD1 as D (6 bases). The germline gives CDR1 MDHEN, CDR2 SYDVKM. The V end lost 10 bases, the J end lost 8 bases, and 14 bases lay between the germline ends. The CDR3 loop spans 12 amino acids. This CDR3 is CAIGGSREKLFF. For the CDR3, the DNA is TGTGCCATTGGGGGCTCTAGGGAAAAACTGTTTTTT.

The chain is built from TRBV5-4 and TRBJ1-3; D gene uncertain. This CDR3 is 14 amino acids long. Germline CDR1 and CDR2: SGHNT and YYREEE (reference sequence). With 1 base removed from V and 0 bases from J, the gap between germline ends came to 5 bases. The CDR3 sequence is CASSLWASGNTIYF. In nucleotides, the CDR3 is TGTGCCAGCAGCTTGTGGGCCTCTGGAAACACCATATATTTT.

V is TRBV2 and J is TRBJ2-1; no reliable D call. Trimming removed 4 bases at V and 13 bases at J, with 17 bases between. CDR3 length equals 13 residues. CDR1 is SNHLY and CDR2 is FYNNEI in the germline V gene. The CDR3: CASSGRIAQPQFF. The CDR3 DNA is TGTGCCAGCAGTGGTAGGATAGCTCAGCCACAGTTCTTC.

This clone turned up a few times. This sequence joins TRBV18 and TRBJ2-6; tentatively, D is TRBD1 (6 bases). V dropped 3 bases and J dropped 2 bases, with 14 bases sitting between them. There are 17 residues in the CDR3. Germline CDR1 and CDR2: KGHSH and LQKENI. DNA for the CDR3: TGTGCCAGCTCACCGGCAGGGGCAGCACCTGGGGCCAACGTCCTGACTTTC. Protein: CASSPAGAAPGANVLTF.

This clone was counted a few times. This CDR3 is CASSPRSLAGIPYEQYF. In DNA form, the CDR3 reads TGTGCCAGCTCACCACGATCACTAGCGGGGATCCCCTACGAGCAGTACTTC. The chain joins TRBV18 to TRBJ2-7, with 10 bases that match TRBD2. The CDR3 runs 17 residues. Germline V lookup: CDR1 KGHSH, CDR2 LQKENI. V shed 1 base, J shed 2 bases, and the junction held 8 bases outside the gene matches.